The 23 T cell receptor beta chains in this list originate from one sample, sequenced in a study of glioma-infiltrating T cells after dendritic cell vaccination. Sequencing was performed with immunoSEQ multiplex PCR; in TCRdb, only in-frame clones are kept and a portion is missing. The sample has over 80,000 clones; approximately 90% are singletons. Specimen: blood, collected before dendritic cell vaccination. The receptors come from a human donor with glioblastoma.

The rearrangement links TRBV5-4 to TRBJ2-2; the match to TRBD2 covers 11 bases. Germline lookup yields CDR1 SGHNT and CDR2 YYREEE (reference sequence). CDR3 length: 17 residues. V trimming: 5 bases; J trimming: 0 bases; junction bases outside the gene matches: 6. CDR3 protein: CASSNGLAGANTGELFF. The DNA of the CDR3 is TGTGCCAGCAGTAACGGACTAGCGGGTGCGAACACCGGGGAGCTGTTTTTT.

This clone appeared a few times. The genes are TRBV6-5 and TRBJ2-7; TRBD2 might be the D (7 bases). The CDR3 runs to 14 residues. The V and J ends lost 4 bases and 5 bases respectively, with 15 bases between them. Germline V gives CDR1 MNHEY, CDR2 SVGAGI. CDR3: CASSWGGLGNEQYF. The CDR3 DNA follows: TGTGCCAGCAGTTGGGGGGGGCTGGGGAACGAGCAGTACTTC.

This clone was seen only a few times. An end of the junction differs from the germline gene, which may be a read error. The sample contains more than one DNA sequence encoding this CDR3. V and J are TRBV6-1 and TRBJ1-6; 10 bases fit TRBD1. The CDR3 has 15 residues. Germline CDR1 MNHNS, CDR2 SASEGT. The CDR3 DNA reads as TGTGCCAGCAGTTGGGACAGGGGAGTTAATTCCCCCCTCCACTTT. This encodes CASSWDRGVNSPLHF.

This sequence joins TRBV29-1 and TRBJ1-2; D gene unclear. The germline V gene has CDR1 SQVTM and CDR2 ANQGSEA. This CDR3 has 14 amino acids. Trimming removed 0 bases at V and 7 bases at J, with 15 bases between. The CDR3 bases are TGCAGCGTTGAAGAGGGAGGCGTCCGGGGTGGCTACACCTTC. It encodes CSVEEGGVRGGYTF.

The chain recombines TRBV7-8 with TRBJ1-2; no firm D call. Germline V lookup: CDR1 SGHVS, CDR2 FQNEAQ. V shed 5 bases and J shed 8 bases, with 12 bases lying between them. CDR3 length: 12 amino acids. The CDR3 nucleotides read TGTGCCAGCAGCCCTACGGGGAGCGGCTACACCTTC. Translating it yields CASSPTGSGYTF.

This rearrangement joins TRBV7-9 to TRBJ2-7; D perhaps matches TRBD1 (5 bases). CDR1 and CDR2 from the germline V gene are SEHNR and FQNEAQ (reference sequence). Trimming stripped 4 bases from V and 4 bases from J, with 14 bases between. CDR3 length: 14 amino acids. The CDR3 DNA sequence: TGTGCCAGCAGCTCCGGACACGGAAAATACGAGCAGTACTTC. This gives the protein CASSSGHGKYEQYF.

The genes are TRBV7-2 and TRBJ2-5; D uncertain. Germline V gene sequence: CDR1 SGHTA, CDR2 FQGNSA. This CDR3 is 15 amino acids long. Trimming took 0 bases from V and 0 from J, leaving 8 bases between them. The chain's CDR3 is CASSLASQYQETQYF. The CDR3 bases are TGTGCCAGCAGCTTAGCTAGCCAGTACCAAGAGACCCAGTACTTC.

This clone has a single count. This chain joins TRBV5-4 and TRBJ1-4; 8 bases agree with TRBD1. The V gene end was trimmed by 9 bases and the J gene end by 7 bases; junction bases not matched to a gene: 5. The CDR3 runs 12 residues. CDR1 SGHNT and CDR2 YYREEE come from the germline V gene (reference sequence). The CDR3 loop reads CATTGTGEKLFF. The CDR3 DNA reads TGTGCCACTACCGGGACAGGTGAAAAACTGTTTTTT.

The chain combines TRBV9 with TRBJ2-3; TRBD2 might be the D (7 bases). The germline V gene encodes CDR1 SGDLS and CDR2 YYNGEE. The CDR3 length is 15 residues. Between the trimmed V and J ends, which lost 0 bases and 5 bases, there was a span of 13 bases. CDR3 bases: TGTGCCAGCAGCGTAGCGGGGGGCCAAGGAGATACGCAGTATTTT. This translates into CASSVAGGQGDTQYF.

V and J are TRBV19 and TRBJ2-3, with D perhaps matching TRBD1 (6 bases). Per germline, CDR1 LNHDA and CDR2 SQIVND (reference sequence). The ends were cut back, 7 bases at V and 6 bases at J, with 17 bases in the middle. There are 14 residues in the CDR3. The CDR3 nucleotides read TGTGCCAGTAATGAATTCCGGGGACATGATACGCAGTATTTT. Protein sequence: CASNEFRGHDTQYF.

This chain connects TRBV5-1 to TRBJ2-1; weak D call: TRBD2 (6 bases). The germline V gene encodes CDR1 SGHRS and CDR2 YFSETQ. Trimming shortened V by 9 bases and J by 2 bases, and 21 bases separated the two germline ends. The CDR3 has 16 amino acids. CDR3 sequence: CAIGASLEGTYNEQFF. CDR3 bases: TGCGCCATCGGAGCGTCGCTGGAGGGCACCTACAATGAGCAGTTCTTC.

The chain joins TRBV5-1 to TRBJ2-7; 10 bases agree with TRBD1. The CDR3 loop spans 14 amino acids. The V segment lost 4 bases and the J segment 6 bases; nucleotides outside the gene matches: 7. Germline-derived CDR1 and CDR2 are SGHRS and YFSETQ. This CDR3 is CASSATGTGAEQYF. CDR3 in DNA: TGCGCCAGCAGCGCAACCGGGACAGGGGCCGAGCAGTACTTC.

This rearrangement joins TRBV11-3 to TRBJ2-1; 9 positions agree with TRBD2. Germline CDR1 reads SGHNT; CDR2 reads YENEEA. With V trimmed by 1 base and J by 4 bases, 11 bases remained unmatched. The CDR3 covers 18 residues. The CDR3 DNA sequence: TGTGCCAGCAGCTTAGGGGGCGGCGGGAGGGCCAAATACAATGAGCAGTTCTTC. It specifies CASSLGGGGRAKYNEQFF.

CDR3 sequence (DNA): TGTGCCAGCAGTTTACAGGGGGCGGATGGCTACACCTTC. Residues: CASSLQGADGYTF. This chain links TRBV6-5 with TRBJ1-2; 9 nucleotides agree with TRBD1. Unmatched junction bases numbered 3, after V lost 4 bases and J lost 6 bases. The CDR3 has 13 amino acids. CDR1 MNHEY and CDR2 SVGAGI come from the germline V gene.

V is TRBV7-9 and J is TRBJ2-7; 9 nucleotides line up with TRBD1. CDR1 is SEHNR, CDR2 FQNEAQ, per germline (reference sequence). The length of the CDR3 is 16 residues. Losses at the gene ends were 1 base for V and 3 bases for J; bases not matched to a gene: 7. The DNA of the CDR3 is TGTGCCAGCAGCTTAGACGAGGGACAGGGCTTCTACGAGCAGTACTTC. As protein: CASSLDEGQGFYEQYF. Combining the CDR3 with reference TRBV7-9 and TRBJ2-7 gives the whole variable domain DTGVSQNPRHKITKRGQNVTFRCDPISEHNRLYWYRQTLGQGPEFLTYFQNEAQLEKSRLLSDRFSAERPKGSFSTLEIQRTEQGDSAMYLCASSLDEGQGFYEQYFGPGTRLTVT.

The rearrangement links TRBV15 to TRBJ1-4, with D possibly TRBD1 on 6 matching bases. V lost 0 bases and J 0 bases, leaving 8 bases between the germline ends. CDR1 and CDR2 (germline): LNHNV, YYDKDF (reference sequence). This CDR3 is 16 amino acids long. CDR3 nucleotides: TGTGCCACCAGCAGAGACGCAGGGGCAACTAATGAAAAACTGTTTTTT. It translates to CATSRDAGATNEKLFF.

Here the CDR3 DNA reads TGTGCCAGCTCACGGGACAGGGAGACTGAAGCTTTCTTT. This encodes CASSRDRETEAFF. The rearrangement links TRBV18 to TRBJ1-1, with 9 bases that match TRBD1. Unmatched junction bases numbered 2, after V lost 4 bases and J lost 5 bases. This CDR3 contains 13 residues. CDR1 and CDR2 (germline): KGHSH, LQKENI.

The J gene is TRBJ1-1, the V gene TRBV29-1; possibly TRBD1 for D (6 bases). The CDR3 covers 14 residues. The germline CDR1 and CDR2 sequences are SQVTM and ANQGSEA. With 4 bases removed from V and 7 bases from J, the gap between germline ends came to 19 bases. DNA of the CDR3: TGCAGCGTTGTCTTCGTACAGGGTTACGGTGAAGCTTTCTTT. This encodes CSVVFVQGYGEAFF.

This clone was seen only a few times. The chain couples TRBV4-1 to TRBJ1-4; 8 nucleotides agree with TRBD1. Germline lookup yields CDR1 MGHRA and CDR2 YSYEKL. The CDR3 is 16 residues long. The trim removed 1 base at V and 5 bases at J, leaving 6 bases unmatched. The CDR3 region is CASSQVSGGRNEKLFF. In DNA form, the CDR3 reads TGCGCCAGCAGCCAAGTGTCAGGGGGCCGCAATGAAAAACTGTTTTTT.

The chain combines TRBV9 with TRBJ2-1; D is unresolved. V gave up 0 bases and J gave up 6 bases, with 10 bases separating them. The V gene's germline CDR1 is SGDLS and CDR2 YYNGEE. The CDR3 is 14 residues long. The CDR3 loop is CASSVETLSNEQFF. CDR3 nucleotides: TGTGCCAGCAGCGTAGAGACTTTAAGCAATGAGCAGTTCTTC.

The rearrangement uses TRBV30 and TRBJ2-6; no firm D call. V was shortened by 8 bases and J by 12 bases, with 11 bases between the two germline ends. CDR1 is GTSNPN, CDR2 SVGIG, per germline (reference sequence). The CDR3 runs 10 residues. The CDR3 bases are TGTGCCGGTTACTTCGGCGTCCTGACTTTC. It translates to CAGYFGVLTF.

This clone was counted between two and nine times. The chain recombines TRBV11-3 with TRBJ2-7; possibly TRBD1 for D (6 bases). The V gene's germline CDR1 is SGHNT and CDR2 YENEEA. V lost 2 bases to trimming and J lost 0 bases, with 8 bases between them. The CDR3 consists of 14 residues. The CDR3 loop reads CASSLTDSSYEQYF. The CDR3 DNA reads TGTGCCAGCAGCTTAACGGACAGCTCCTACGAGCAGTACTTC.

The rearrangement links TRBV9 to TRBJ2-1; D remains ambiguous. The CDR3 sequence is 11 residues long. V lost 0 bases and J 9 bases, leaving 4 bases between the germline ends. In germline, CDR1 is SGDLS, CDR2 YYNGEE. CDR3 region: CASSVGPEQFF. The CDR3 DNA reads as TGTGCCAGCAGCGTAGGGCCTGAGCAGTTCTTC.